This is a list of T cell receptor beta chains from one sample in a study of identical twins. TCRdb reanalysed the 5' RACE reads using MiXCR and keeps one entry per CDR3 protein. The data contain about 890,000 distinct CDR3 sequences, roughly an eighth of them singletons. The sample was also linked to a second study, of yellow fever vaccine responses in identical twins.

Sequencing was done on a sample of PBMCs. These receptors originate from a woman between 18 and 29 years old in good health. Both conserved end residues are part of each CDR3. Fields, in order: V gene, J gene, CDR3 protein.

TRBV5-1	TRBJ1-1	CASGSSGPNTEAFF
TRBV6-1	TRBJ1-5	CASNPDGGRPQHF
TRBV25-1	TRBJ2-1	CASSEFSDRDEQFF
TRBV5-1	TRBJ1-3	CASSYGDRAGGNTIYF
TRBV28	TRBJ2-7	CASSPLGTEYEQYF
TRBV6-5	TRBJ2-1	CASSYELAAYNEQFF
TRBV2	TRBJ1-4	CASSDFQDNEKLFF
TRBV5-1	TRBJ2-1	CASSWRDPMYNEQFF
TRBV12-3/TRBV12-4	TRBJ2-6	CASSLAVVSSGANVLTF
TRBV15	TRBJ1-2	CATSRRGSYGYTF
TRBV12-3/TRBV12-4	TRBJ2-1	CATHPERELYNEQFF
TRBV20-1	TRBJ2-3	CSARDELEPSTDTQYF
TRBV12-3/TRBV12-4	TRBJ2-7	CASRAGQGSYEQYF
TRBV20-1	TRBJ1-5	CSATGGGSNQPQHF
TRBV10-3	TRBJ2-7	CAITGDPYEQYF
TRBV25-1	TRBJ2-2	CASSAQALNTGELFF
TRBV4-1	TRBJ1-5	CASSHGQGGNQPQHF
TRBV11-1	TRBJ2-3	CASSYTTDTQYF
TRBV3-1	TRBJ2-5	CASSQAGTQYF
TRBV5-1	TRBJ1-5	CASSLDRGANQPQHF
TRBV3-1	TRBJ2-3	CASSLKAGSTDTQYF
TRBV24-1	TRBJ2-1	CATRDSQYHNEQFF
TRBV2	TRBJ2-3	CASSVQLAESTDTQYF
TRBV6-1	TRBJ2-1	CASSKVAGQSSYNEQFF
TRBV12-3/TRBV12-4	TRBJ1-1	CASSKGQGGSNTEAFF
TRBV24-1	TRBJ1-5	CATSDHGQGGNQPQHF
TRBV7-6	TRBJ1-1	CASSLGSRNTEAFF
TRBV7-2	TRBJ2-1	CASSLMGLAGFSEQFF
TRBV10-1	TRBJ2-1	CASSESPYNEQFF
TRBV20-1	TRBJ1-5	CSAPGAGSNQPQHF
TRBV11-3	TRBJ2-1	CASSLGTFSPTSGEQFF
TRBV4-1	TRBJ2-1	CASSWGLSVNEQFF
TRBV2	TRBJ2-2	CASSAPGQVRELFF
TRBV29-1	TRBJ2-1	CSAPTSSNEQFF
TRBV11-3	TRBJ2-4	CASSSERDLAKNIQYF
TRBV12-3/TRBV12-4	TRBJ2-7	CASRDGRGDNEQYF
TRBV18	TRBJ1-1	CASSPPGWGTEAFF
TRBV2	TRBJ1-5	CASSEGALSNQPQHF
TRBV20-1	TRBJ2-1	CSAKSGRNYNEQFF
TRBV20-1	TRBJ2-3	CSARALTTSGADTQYF
TRBV20-1	TRBJ2-3	CSARVLAGGGPGDTQYF
TRBV20-1	TRBJ2-4	CSARVATHSKNIQYF
TRBV7-2	TRBJ2-2	CASSADYAGELFF
TRBV20-1	TRBJ2-1	CSWAGSSYNEQFF
TRBV12-3/TRBV12-4	TRBJ2-1	CASSPNPGQGAENEQFF
TRBV20-1	TRBJ2-1	CSATLTGTPSYNEQFF
TRBV28	TRBJ1-2	CASSLQGWYGYTF
TRBV3-1	TRBJ2-2	CASFPWIADNTGELFF
TRBV7-9	TRBJ2-1	CASSRPTSNEQFF
TRBV6-4	TRBJ2-3	CASSMHRTSGGDTQYF
TRBV2	TRBJ2-1	CASRRISAAYNEQFF
TRBV2	TRBJ1-5	CASSPGPGSLPQHF
TRBV3-1	TRBJ2-1	CASTRRATNEQFF
TRBV24-1	TRBJ2-1	CATSDLRASDNEQFF